The rows below give T cell receptor beta chains drawn from one sample of a study of T cell repertoires in cytomegalovirus infection. TCRdb passed the reads through MiXCR, listing each CDR3 protein once. Seen here are more than 400,000 distinct CDR3 sequences, more than 20% observed once, and the top ten hold around 14%. Sequenced: PBMCs. These TCRs come from a human donor in good health (CMV status not recorded). Some clones in this sample may be carry-over from other donors' samples. Each CDR3 is given with its conserved first and last residue. A D gene is named only where the DNA matches it firmly. Not all rows give a size; the values are once, few, many and, for expanded clones, a class.

V: TRBV20-1
J: TRBJ2-7
size: -
D: TRBD2
DNA: TGCAGTGCTAGCCCCCTCGGGGGGTCCGAGCAGTACTTC
CDR3: CSASPLGGSEQYF

V: TRBV2
J: TRBJ2-1
size: -
D: -
DNA: TGTGCCAGCAGCTACAGGGGGGGATACAATGAGCAGTTCTTC
CDR3: CASSYRGGYNEQFF

V: TRBV19
J: TRBJ2-1
size: few
D: TRBD2
DNA: TGTGCCAGTAGTATAAGTGTAGTAGCGGGAGGCTATGAGCAGTTCTTC
CDR3: CASSISVVAGGYEQFF

V: TRBV7-9
J: TRBJ2-5
size: few
D: -
DNA: TGTGCCAGCAGCTCTACGGAGACCCAGTACTTC
CDR3: CASSSTETQYF

V: TRBV28
J: TRBJ2-4
size: few
D: TRBD1
DNA: TGTGCCAGCAGTCGCTTGACAGGGACCTTAGCCAAAAACATTCAGTACTTC
CDR3: CASSRLTGTLAKNIQYF

V: TRBV7-8
J: TRBJ2-7
size: many
D: -
DNA: TGTGCCAGCAGCTTAGACTCTTGGCAGGGGAGCTACGAGCAGTACTTC
CDR3: CASSLDSWQGSYEQYF

V: TRBV24-1
J: TRBJ1-2
size: few
D: -
DNA: TGTGCCACCAGTGATTCCCGGGATTGGAATGGCTACACCTTC
CDR3: CATSDSRDWNGYTF

V: TRBV20-1
J: TRBJ2-5
size: -
D: TRBD1
DNA: TGCAGTGCTAGTAGGACAGGGGGCAGCTTTGGGGAGACCCAGTACTTC
CDR3: CSASRTGGSFGETQYF

V: TRBV6-1
J: TRBJ1-5
size: -
D: -
DNA: TGTGCCAGCAGTGGGAGGACGTTAATCAATCAGCCCCAGCATTTT
CDR3: CASSGRTLINQPQHF

V: TRBV7-9
J: TRBJ2-5
size: -
D: -
DNA: TGTGCCAGCAGCGCTCCGACTCCGGGAGAGACCCAGTACTTC
CDR3: CASSAPTPGETQYF

V: TRBV29-1
J: TRBJ2-1
size: once
D: TRBD2
DNA: TGCAGCGCTACCGGAGGGCCGGGGGGGTTATACAATGAGCAGTTCTTC
CDR3: CSATGGPGGLYNEQFF

V: TRBV10-3
J: TRBJ2-5
size: -
D: TRBD2
DNA: TGTGCCATCAGTCGGACTAGCGGGAGGTGGCAAGAGACCCAGTACTTC
CDR3: CAISRTSGRWQETQYF

V: TRBV7-2
J: TRBJ2-7
size: few
D: TRBD2
DNA: TGTGCCAGCAGCTTAGCGCGGGGACTAGCGGAGCAGTACTTC
CDR3: CASSLARGLAEQYF

V: TRBV11-2
J: TRBJ2-2
size: -
D: -
DNA: TGTGCCAGCAGCGCGGCTTTGAGTACCGGGGAGCTGTTTTTT
CDR3: CASSAALSTGELFF